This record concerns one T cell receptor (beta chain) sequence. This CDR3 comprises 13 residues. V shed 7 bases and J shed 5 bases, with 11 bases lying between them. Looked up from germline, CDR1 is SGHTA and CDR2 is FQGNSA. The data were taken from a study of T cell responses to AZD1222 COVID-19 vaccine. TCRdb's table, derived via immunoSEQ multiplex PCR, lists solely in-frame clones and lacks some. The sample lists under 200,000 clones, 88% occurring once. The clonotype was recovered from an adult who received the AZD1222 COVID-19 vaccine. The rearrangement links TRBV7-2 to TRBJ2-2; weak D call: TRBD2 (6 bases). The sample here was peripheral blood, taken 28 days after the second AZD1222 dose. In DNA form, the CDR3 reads TGTGCCAGCACCGAGGGGAGGACCGGGGAGCTGTTTTTT. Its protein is CASTEGRTGELFF. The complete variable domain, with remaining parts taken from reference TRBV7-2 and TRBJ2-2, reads GAGVSQSPSNKVTEKGKDVELRCDPISGHTALYWYRQSLGQGLEFLIYFQGNSAPDKSGLPSDRFSAERTGGSVSTLTIQRTQQEDSAVYLCASTEGRTGELFFGEGSRLTVL.